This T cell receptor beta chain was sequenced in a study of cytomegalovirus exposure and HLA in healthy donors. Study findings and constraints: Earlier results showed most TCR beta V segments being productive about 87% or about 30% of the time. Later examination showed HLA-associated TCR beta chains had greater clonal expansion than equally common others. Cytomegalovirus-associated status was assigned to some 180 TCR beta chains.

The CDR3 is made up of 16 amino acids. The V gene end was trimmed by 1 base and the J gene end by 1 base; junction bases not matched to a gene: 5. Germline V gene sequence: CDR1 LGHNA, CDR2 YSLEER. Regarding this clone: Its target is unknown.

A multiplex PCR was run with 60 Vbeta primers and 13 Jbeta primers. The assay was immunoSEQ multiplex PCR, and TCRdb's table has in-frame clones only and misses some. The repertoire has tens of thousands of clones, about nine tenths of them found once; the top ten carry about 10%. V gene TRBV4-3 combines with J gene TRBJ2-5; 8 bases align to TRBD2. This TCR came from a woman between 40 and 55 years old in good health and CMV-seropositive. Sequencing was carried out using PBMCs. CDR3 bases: TGCGCCAGCAGCCAAGGGAATAGCGGGGCCCAAGAGACCCAGTACTTC. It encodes CASSQGNSGAQETQYF.